This entry features one TCR beta chain sequence. V lost 0 bases and J lost 7, with 11 bases in between. CDR3 length equals 15 residues. In germline, CDR1 is SGHRS, CDR2 YFSETQ. The data stem from a study of shared clonotypes between healthy human individuals. Background on the study: A couple of women and three men aged 18 to 49 served as donors.

As processed by the authors: ImmunoSEQ gave junction-only sequences without quality scores, so filtering differed. Profiled with immunoSEQ multiplex PCR; TCRdb holds only in-frame clones, not every one. V, J and clone size are those of that table, while D and trimming were read from the DNA. The sample carries about 2.4 million clones, 90% to 95% recorded once. Only Caucasian adults living in Nashville, Tennessee made up the donor group. Sample: naive CD4+ T cells from PBMCs. Documented subset: CD45RA+ positively selected. The TCR originated in a man between 18 and 35 years old in good health. Some clones in this sample may be carry-over from other donors' samples. This chain uses TRBV5-1 with TRBJ1-6; D might be TRBD1 (6 bases). The CDR3 is CASSLDYRENSPLHF. The CDR3 DNA is TGCGCCAGCAGCTTGGACTACAGGGAGAATTCACCCCTCCACTTT. The full variable domain, its missing parts supplied by reference TRBV5-1 and TRBJ1-6, is KAGVTQTPRYLIKTRGQQVTLSCSPISGHRSVSWYQQTPGQGLQFLFEYFSETQRNKGNFPGRFSGRQFSNSRSEMNVSTLELGDSALYLCASSLDYRENSPLHFGNGTRLTVT.